These 21 T cell receptor beta chains came from one sample sequenced in a study of blood T cell repertoires in COVID-19 (dated by TCRdb to about 2020). The method was the immunoSEQ multiplex PCR assay. In TCRdb, the immuneACCESS table is reduced to in-frame sequences with V and J assigned. These tables do not hold every clone; where another copy was compared, an unresolved V gene accounts for under half, and the others remain unexplained. The sample table lists approximately 220,000 clones, 80% of them with a count of one. Less than 8% of the sample lies in the top ten. Sample: PBMCs or T cells enriched from blood (not recorded which). These receptors were taken from a woman aged 40 to 49 with acute COVID-19.

This rearrangement joins TRBV10-3 to TRBJ1-4, with D perhaps matching TRBD1 (6 bases). Looked up from germline, CDR1 is ENHRY and CDR2 is SYGVKD. This CDR3 contains 14 residues. The V end lost 6 bases, the J end lost 7 bases, and 15 bases lay between the germline ends. The CDR3 DNA follows: TGTGCCATCAGAGACAGCCCCAGGGGTGAAAAACTGTTTTTT. As protein: CAIRDSPRGEKLFF.

V and J are TRBV7-9 and TRBJ1-1; 8 nucleotides line up with TRBD1. CDR1 and CDR2 (germline): SEHNR, FQNEAQ (reference sequence). Unmatched junction bases numbered 6, after V lost 5 bases and J lost 1 base. The CDR3 has 15 amino acids. This CDR3 reads CASSETGTGNTEAFF. The CDR3 DNA sequence: TGTGCCAGCAGCGAAACCGGGACAGGGAACACTGAAGCTTTCTTT.

CDR3 DNA sequence: TGTGCCAGCAGCCCAGCGGTAGGAGATACGCAGTATTTT. It codes for CASSPAVGDTQYF. This chain uses TRBV7-2 with TRBJ2-3, with D perhaps matching TRBD2 (5 bases). This CDR3 contains 13 residues. V shed 5 bases and J shed 5 bases, with 11 bases lying between them. Germline loops: CDR1 SGHTA, CDR2 FQGNSA.

This clone was seen once. V usage is TRBV19 and J usage is TRBJ2-3, with 7 bases that match TRBD2. After removal of 0 bases from V and 2 bases from J, the junction contained 2 bases not matched to a gene. The germline CDR1 and CDR2 sequences are LNHDA and SQIVND (reference sequence). This CDR3 comprises 15 residues. The CDR3 DNA is TGTGCCAGTAGTATAGAAAGGGACTACACAGATACGCAGTATTTT. Protein sequence: CASSIERDYTDTQYF.

This clone appeared once. The chain joins TRBV7-2 to TRBJ2-3, with TRBD1 matching 11 bases. From germline, CDR1 is SGHTA and CDR2 FQGNSA. The CDR3 totals 16 residues. V dropped 1 base and J dropped 6; count of bases not matched to a gene: 6. DNA of the CDR3: TGTGCCAGCAGCTTAGGGACAGGGGGCCATGCGGATACGCAGTATTTT. Translating gives CASSLGTGGHADTQYF.

The rearrangement links TRBV6-5 to TRBJ2-1; tentative D call: TRBD1 (5 bases). The CDR3 has 15 residues. Trimming cost V 2 bases and J 7 bases, with 15 bases left between them. Per germline, CDR1 MNHEY and CDR2 SVGAGI. The CDR3 spells CASSYPAPGRNEQFF. The CDR3 DNA is TGTGCCAGCAGTTACCCCGCGCCAGGGCGGAATGAGCAGTTCTTC.

The V gene is TRBV28, the J gene TRBJ2-2; TRBD1 is a possible D gene (6 bases). Trimming removed 3 bases from V and 0 bases from J, with 11 bases in between. The V gene's germline CDR1 is MDHEN and CDR2 SYDVKM. This CDR3 comprises 16 residues. The CDR3 here is CASSLGAGSNTGELFF. CDR3 bases: TGTGCCAGCAGTTTGGGGGCAGGATCGAACACCGGGGAGCTGTTTTTT.

This clone was detected only once. The chain uses TRBV27 and TRBJ1-1; D may be TRBD1 (5 bases). Between the trimmed V and J ends, which lost 3 bases and 1 base, there was a span of 9 bases. The CDR3 covers 14 residues. Germline CDR1 MNHEY, CDR2 SMNVEV (reference sequence). The CDR3 here is CASSFRTSNTEAFF. Here the CDR3 DNA reads TGTGCCAGCAGTTTTAGGACATCGAACACTGAAGCTTTCTTT.

The gene calls are TRBV28 and TRBJ1-3; D unclear. The CDR3 spans 14 residues. Germline V gene data show CDR1 as MDHEN and CDR2 as SYDVKM. V lost 4 bases, J lost 1 base, and 8 bases lay in between. The CDR3 is CASSSTKSGNTIYF. In DNA form, the CDR3 reads TGTGCCAGCAGTTCGACTAAATCTGGAAACACCATATATTTT.

CDR3 sequence (DNA): TGCGCCAGCAGCCCGGGACAGGGAAGCAATCAGCCCCAGCATTTT. Translation gives CASSPGQGSNQPQHF. The chain has TRBV4-3 and TRBJ1-5; TRBD1 aligns across 9 bases. Germline loops: CDR1 LGHNA, CDR2 YSLEER. Germline trimming cut 4 bases from V and 1 base from J; bases unmatched to any gene: 2. The CDR3 consists of 15 residues.

This sequence joins TRBV14 and TRBJ2-1; TRBD2 agrees at 8 bases. With 1 base clipped from V and 6 bases from J, the junction kept 8 bases outside the gene matches. The germline V gene encodes CDR1 SGHDN and CDR2 FVKESK. This CDR3 spans 16 amino acids. CDR3: CASSQGVAGGPNEQFF. In DNA, the CDR3 is TGTGCCAGCAGCCAAGGGGTCGCGGGAGGACCCAATGAGCAGTTCTTC.

The V call is TRBV25-1, the J call TRBJ1-1, with D perhaps matching TRBD1 (5 bases). The germline V and J ends were trimmed by 4 bases and 4 bases, with 13 bases remaining between them. The germline CDR1 and CDR2 sequences are MGHDK and SYGVNS. The CDR3 totals 14 residues. CDR3 amino acids: CASSGGSGPTEAFF. The DNA of the CDR3 is TGTGCCAGCAGTGGTGGTTCAGGGCCCACTGAAGCTTTCTTT.

This clone was detected a few times. The rearrangement links TRBV7-2 to TRBJ1-6, with 10 bases identical to TRBD1. Germline CDR1 reads SGHTA; CDR2 reads FQGNSA. CDR3 length equals 15 residues. V lost 5 bases and J lost 9; bases outside the gene matches: 7. Here the CDR3 DNA reads TGTGCCAGCAGCCCACGGACAGGGGGTGGTTCACCCCTCCACTTT. Its protein is CASSPRTGGGSPLHF.

The chain recombines TRBV2 with TRBJ2-7, with 9 bases matching TRBD1. V was clipped by 4 bases and J by 3 bases; unmatched bases: 10. This CDR3 spans 16 amino acids. Germline V gene data show CDR1 as SNHLY and CDR2 as FYNNEI. Here the CDR3 reads CASSATPGQGYYEQYF. CDR3 nucleotides: TGTGCCAGCAGTGCTACTCCGGGACAGGGATACTACGAGCAGTACTTC.

CDR3 in DNA: TGTGCCAGCAGGGGGGACAGAACTAATGAAAAACTGTTTTTT. Amino acids: CASRGDRTNEKLFF. The chain recombines TRBV2 with TRBJ1-4; 7 bases line up with TRBD1. Germline assignment: CDR1 SNHLY and CDR2 FYNNEI. The CDR3 is made up of 14 amino acids. V lost 6 bases to trimming and J lost 1 base; unmatched junction nucleotides: 2.

The rearrangement links TRBV7-2 to TRBJ2-4, with a tentative D call TRBD2 (5 bases). The CDR3 extends over 17 amino acids. Trimming pared 5 bases from V and 0 bases from J, leaving 17 bases between. The V gene's germline CDR1 is SGHTA and CDR2 FQGNSA. CDR3 sequence reads: CASSIVAPGLAKNIQYF. The CDR3, as DNA: TGTGCCAGCAGCATAGTCGCCCCGGGATTAGCCAAAAACATTCAGTACTTC. Full variable domain (rest looked up from reference TRBV7-2 and TRBJ2-4): GAGVSQSPSNKVTEKGKDVELRCDPISGHTALYWYRQSLGQGLEFLIYFQGNSAPDKSGLPSDRFSAERTGGSVSTLTIQRTQQEDSAVYLCASSIVAPGLAKNIQYFGAGTRLSVL.

The chain combines TRBV5-1 with TRBJ1-2; 8 bases map to TRBD1. Unmatched junction bases numbered 12, after V lost 6 bases and J lost 8 bases. Germline CDR1 and CDR2: SGHRS and YFSETQ. The CDR3 is 14 amino acids. The CDR3 region has the DNA TGCGCCAGCAAAGGTTTACAGGGGGATTGGGGCTACACCTTC. Protein sequence: CASKGLQGDWGYTF.

This rearrangement joins TRBV6-5 to TRBJ1-4; perhaps TRBD1 as D (5 bases). The CDR3 has 13 residues. Germline CDR1 MNHEY, CDR2 SVGAGI. The V and J ends lost 6 bases and 6 bases respectively, with 11 bases between them. CDR3 in amino acids: CASRDTLDEKLFF. CDR3 bases: TGTGCCAGCAGGGACACGCTGGATGAAAAACTGTTTTTT.

V gene TRBV6-4 combines with J gene TRBJ1-2; no firm D call. Trimming stripped 3 bases from V and 8 bases from J, with 16 bases between. This CDR3 contains 14 residues. Germline V lookup: CDR1 MRHNA, CDR2 SNTAGT. CDR3 region: CASSEEGWGGGYTF. In DNA form, the CDR3 reads TGTGCCAGCAGTGAAGAGGGCTGGGGAGGCGGCTACACCTTC.

The rearrangement uses TRBV19 and TRBJ2-5; the D gene is possibly TRBD2 (6 bases). Trimming stripped 0 bases from V and 5 bases from J, with 10 bases between. The CDR3 runs to 14 residues. The germline CDR1 and CDR2 sequences are LNHDA and SQIVND (reference sequence). The CDR3: CASSIEGLRETQYF. Here the CDR3 DNA reads TGTGCCAGTAGTATAGAGGGACTTCGGGAGACCCAGTACTTC.

J is TRBJ1-4 and V is TRBV11-2; TRBD1 aligns across 11 bases. Germline V gene sequence: CDR1 SGHAT, CDR2 FQNNGV. The length of the CDR3 is 15 residues. Trimming at V came to 5 bases and at J to 8 bases, leaving 7 bases not matched to a gene. The CDR3: CASSRGQGAGEKLFF. CDR3 in DNA: TGTGCCAGCAGCCGAGGACAGGGGGCGGGCGAAAAACTGTTTTTT.